The sequence of this T cell receptor (beta chain) was determined in a study of spatial heterogeneity in lung cancer. Study results and caveats: In tumors, expanded intratumoral alpha and beta TCR counts tracked mutation counts.

The time point: sample taken at primary tumor resection. The CDR3 runs 15 residues. The ends lost 0 bases at V and 8 bases at J; junction bases unmatched: 4. Germline V gives CDR1 SGHAT, CDR2 FQNNGV. This clonotype appeared a few times. Its target is unknown. One entry per CDR3 protein results from TCRdb running MiXCR on the 5' RACE reads. This sample has over 25,000 distinct CDR3 sequences, with 7.1% found just once. This rearrangement joins TRBV11-2 to TRBJ1-6, with 7 positions matching TRBD1. This clonotype was sampled from a male donor with early-stage non-small cell lung cancer. This specimen consisted of lung tumor tissue, obtained at surgery. CDR3 coding DNA: TGTGCCAGCAGCTTAGAAGGGACAGCATATTCACCCCTCCACTTT. Residues: CASSLEGTAYSPLHF.